This T cell receptor beta chain was found in a study of beta chain features in type 1 diabetes. Deletions cut 8 bases from V and 2 bases from J, with 13 bases between. The CDR3 has 13 residues. Germline-derived CDR1 and CDR2 are SQVTM and ANQGSEA. cDNA synthesis used the whole RNA isolate, giving expressed TCRB sequences. Profiling relied on immunoSEQ multiplex PCR, and the TCRdb table lists in-frame clones only, not all of them. This table has about 360,000 clones, over 10% appearing once. Study-wide findings and caveats: cDNA-based reads could over-represent cells with high TCR expression. Shortening of TCRB CDR3s, moderate but significant, appeared in all four CD4+ subsets of Type 1 diabetes patients.

As for this clone: Its matching antigen is unknown.

The clonotype originates from a woman between 18 and 29 years old with type 1 diabetes. The chain links TRBV29-1 to TRBJ2-1; D perhaps matches TRBD1 (5 bases). Sequencing was carried out using naive CD4+ T cells from blood. The chain's CDR3 is CSHGDRTYNEQFF. In DNA form, the CDR3 reads TGCAGCCATGGAGACAGAACCTACAATGAGCAGTTCTTC.